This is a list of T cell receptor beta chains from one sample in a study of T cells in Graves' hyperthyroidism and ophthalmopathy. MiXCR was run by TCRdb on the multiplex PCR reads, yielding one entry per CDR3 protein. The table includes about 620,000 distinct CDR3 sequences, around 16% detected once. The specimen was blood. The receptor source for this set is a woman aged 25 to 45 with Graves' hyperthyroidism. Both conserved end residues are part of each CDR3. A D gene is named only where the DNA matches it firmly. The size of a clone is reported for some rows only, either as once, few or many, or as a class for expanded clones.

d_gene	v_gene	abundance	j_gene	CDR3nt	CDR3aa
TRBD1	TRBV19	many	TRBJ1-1	TGTGCCAGTAGTCCCCCGACAGGGGCCACTGAAGCTTTCTTT	CASSPPTGATEAFF
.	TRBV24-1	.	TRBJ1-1	TGTGCCACCAGTGATTTCGTAGGGGCTGAAGCTTTCTTT	CATSDFVGAEAFF
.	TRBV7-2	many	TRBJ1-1	TGTGCCAGCAGCTTACAGAGGAACACTGAAGCTTTCTTT	CASSLQRNTEAFF
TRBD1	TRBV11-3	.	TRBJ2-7	TGTGCCAGCAGCTTAGTTGGGACAGGGAGCGAGCAGTACTTC	CASSLVGTGSEQYF
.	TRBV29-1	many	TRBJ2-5	TGCAGCGTTGTTCTCGGACAGCAAGAGACCCAGTACTTC	CSVVLGQQETQYF
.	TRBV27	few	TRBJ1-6	TGTGCCAGCAGGGGGGAGTCACCCCTCCACTTT	CASRGESPLHF
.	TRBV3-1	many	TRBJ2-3	TGTGCCAGCAGCCAAGTGGTCAGCACAGATACGCAGTATTTT	CASSQVVSTDTQYF
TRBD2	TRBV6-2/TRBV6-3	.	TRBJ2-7	TGTGCCAGCAGTTACTCGACAGCGGGAAACTACGAGCAGTACTTC	CASSYSTAGNYEQYF
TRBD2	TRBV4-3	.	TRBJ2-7	TGCGCCAGCAGCGCCGGACTAGCGGATAGCTCCTACGAGCAGTACTTC	CASSAGLADSSYEQYF
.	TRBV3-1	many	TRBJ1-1	TGTGCCAGCAGCCCCGCGGAAAGGAGCGCTGAAGCTTTCTTT	CASSPAERSAEAFF
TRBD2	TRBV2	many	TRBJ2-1	TGTGCCAGCAGTGAAGCGGACGGACTAGCGGGATACAATGAGCAGTTCTTC	CASSEADGLAGYNEQFF
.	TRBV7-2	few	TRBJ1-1	TGTGCCAGCAGCCAACTACGGGGCCAGGGAACTGAAGCTTTCTTT	CASSQLRGQGTEAFF
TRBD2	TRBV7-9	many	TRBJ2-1	TGTGCCAGCAGCTTGGCGACTAGCGGGTATGAGCAGTTCTTC	CASSLATSGYEQFF
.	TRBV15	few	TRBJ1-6	TGTGCCACCAGCAGGGAGGGAGGGATGGATTCACCCCTCCACTTT	CATSREGGMDSPLHF
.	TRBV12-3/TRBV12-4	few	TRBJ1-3	TGTGCCAGCAGTTTAGCGCAGGCGAGCTCTGGAAACACCATATATTTT	CASSLAQASSGNTIYF
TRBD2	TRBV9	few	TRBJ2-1	TGTGCCAGCAGCGTAGTGGGGGCGGGAGGACCGAGCTCCTACAATGAGCAGTTCTTC	CASSVVGAGGPSSYNEQFF
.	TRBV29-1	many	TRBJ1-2	TGCAGCGTTGAAGACTCCCGCCCCCGCCGGGACAACTATGGCTACACCTTC	CSVEDSRPRRDNYGYTF
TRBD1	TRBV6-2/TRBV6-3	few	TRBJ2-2	TGTGCCAGCAGTTACCCCCCAGGGGGCGCTGACACCGGGGAGCTGTTTTTT	CASSYPPGGADTGELFF
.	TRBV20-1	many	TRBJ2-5	TGCAGTGCCCAGAGACGGGTAGAGACCCAGTACTTC	CSAQRRVETQYF
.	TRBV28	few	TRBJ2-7	TGTGCCGCTTGGACGAGGAAGAATACCTCCTACGAGCAGTACTTC	CAAWTRKNTSYEQYF
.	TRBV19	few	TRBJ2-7	TGTGCCAGTAGTGCCTCAGGGACCCTCTCCTACGAGCAGTACTTC	CASSASGTLSYEQYF
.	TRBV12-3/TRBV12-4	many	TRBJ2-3	TGTGCCAGCAGTTTAATCTTCGGGAGAGATACGCAGTATTTT	CASSLIFGRDTQYF
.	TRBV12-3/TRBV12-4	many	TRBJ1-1	TGTGCCAGCAGATACCGACAGGCAAACACTGAAGCTTTCTTT	CASRYRQANTEAFF
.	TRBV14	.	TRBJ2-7	TGTGCCAGCAGCCCGAGCCCTCCCTACGAGCAGTACTTC	CASSPSPPYEQYF
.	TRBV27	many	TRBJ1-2	TGTGCCAGCAGGGGGCCAGCTAGCTATGGCTACACCTTC	CASRGPASYGYTF
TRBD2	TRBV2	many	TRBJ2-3	TGTGCCAGCTTACTAGCGGGAGGCACAGATACGCAGTATTTT	CASLLAGGTDTQYF
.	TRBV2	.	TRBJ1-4	TGTGCCAGCAGGGAGACAGATAATGAAAAACTGTTTTTT	CASRETDNEKLFF
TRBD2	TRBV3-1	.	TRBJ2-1	TGTGCCAGCAGCCAAGGGCCAGCGGGAGTAGGTAATGAGCAGTTCTTC	CASSQGPAGVGNEQFF
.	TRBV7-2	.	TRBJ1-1	TGTGCCAGCAGCTTATTAAATGTTGAAGCTTTCTTT	CASSLLNVEAFF
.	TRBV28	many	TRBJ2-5	TGTGCCAGCAAACCAAGGGGGGAAACCACGAAAGAGACCCAGTACTTC	CASKPRGETTKETQYF
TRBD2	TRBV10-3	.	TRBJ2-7	TGTGCCATCAGTGAGCCCCGGACTAGCGGACTGTCATACGAGCAGTACTTC	CAISEPRTSGLSYEQYF
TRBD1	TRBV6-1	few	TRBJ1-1	TGTGCCAGCGGCAGGGGGGCCACAACTGAAGCTTTCTTT	CASGRGATTEAFF
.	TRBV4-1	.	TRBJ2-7	TGCGCCAGCAGCCAAGTTAATATGGTCTCCTACAATGAGCAGTACTTC	CASSQVNMVSYNEQYF
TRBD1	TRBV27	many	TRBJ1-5	TGTGCCAGGGACCGGACAGGGGGGGATCAGCCCCAGCATTTT	CARDRTGGDQPQHF
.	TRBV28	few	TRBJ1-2	TGTGCCAGCAGTCCCCACCCCGGAGCGTCTGGCTACACCTTC	CASSPHPGASGYTF
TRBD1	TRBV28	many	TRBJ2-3	TGTGCCAGCAGTTTAAAAGGGACAGGCACAGATACGCAGTATTTT	CASSLKGTGTDTQYF
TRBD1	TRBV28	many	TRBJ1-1	TGTGCCAGCAGCCCCCAGGGGGTACTAACCTTGAACACTGAAGCTTTCTTT	CASSPQGVLTLNTEAFF
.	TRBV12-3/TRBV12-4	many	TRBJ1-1	TGTGCCAGCAGTAGTGCTTGGTTCTTAAACACTGAAGCTTTCTTT	CASSSAWFLNTEAFF
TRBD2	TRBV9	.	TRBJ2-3	TGTGCCAGCAGCGCCGGGACTAGCCTACAATCCACAGATACGCAGTATTTT	CASSAGTSLQSTDTQYF
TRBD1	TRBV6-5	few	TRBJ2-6	TGTGCCAGCAGCCGACACCCGGGACAGGGAGTTTCGGGGGCCAACGTCCTGACTTTC	CASSRHPGQGVSGANVLTF
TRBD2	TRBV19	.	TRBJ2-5	TGTGCCAGTAGTATAGGCCTTGGACTAGCGGGTACTCAAGAGACCCAGTACTTC	CASSIGLGLAGTQETQYF
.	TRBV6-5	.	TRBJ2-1	TGTGCCAGCAGTTACTCGTTTACCGGAGATGAGCAGTTCTTC	CASSYSFTGDEQFF
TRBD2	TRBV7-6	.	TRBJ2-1	TGTGCCAGCAGCCCCTACATTAGCGGGGGTTACAATGAGCAGTTCTTC	CASSPYISGGYNEQFF